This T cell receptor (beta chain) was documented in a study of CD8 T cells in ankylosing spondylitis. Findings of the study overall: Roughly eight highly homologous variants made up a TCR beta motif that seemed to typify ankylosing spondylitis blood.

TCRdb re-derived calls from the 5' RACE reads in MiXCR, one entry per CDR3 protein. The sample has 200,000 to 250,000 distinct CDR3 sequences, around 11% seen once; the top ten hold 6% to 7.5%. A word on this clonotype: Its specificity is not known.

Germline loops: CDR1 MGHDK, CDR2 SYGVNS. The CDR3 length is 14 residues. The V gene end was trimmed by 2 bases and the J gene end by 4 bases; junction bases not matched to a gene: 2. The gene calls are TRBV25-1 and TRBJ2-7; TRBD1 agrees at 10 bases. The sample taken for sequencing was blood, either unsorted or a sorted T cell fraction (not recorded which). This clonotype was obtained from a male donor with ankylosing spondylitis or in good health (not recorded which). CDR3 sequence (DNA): TGTGCCAGCAGTGAACAGGACAGGGGGTACGAGCAGTACTTC. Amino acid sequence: CASSEQDRGYEQYF.